This TCR beta chain is from a study of T cells in narcolepsy. About the study: Enrolled donors included narcolepsy type 1 or type 2 patients and healthy controls.

Data came from immunoSEQ multiplex PCR; TCRdb stores just in-frame clones and leaves some out. The sample contains about 32,000 clones, around 83% of which appear only once. Concerning this clone: Its antigen is unidentified.

The study's findings and limits: In some patient and control memory CD4+ samples, autoreactive clones were absent.

The clonotype comes from a human donor in good health. Sequenced sample: memory (CD45RA-) CD4+ T cells from blood.

CDR3 amino acids: CAISEARNTEAFF. CDR3 in DNA: TGTGCCATCAGTGAGGCCCGTAATACTGAAGCTTTCTTT. This chain connects TRBV10-3 to TRBJ1-1; D ambiguous. This CDR3 spans 13 amino acids. Trimming removed 2 bases from V and 5 bases from J, with 9 bases in between. Germline CDR1 ENHRY, CDR2 SYGVKD.